This T cell receptor (beta chain) was retrieved from a study of T cells in Graves' hyperthyroidism and ophthalmopathy. Germline V lookup: CDR1 MNHEY, CDR2 SVGEGT. The CDR3 totals 15 residues. V was cut by 4 bases and J by 5 bases, with 15 bases left in between. Diagnosing involved the use of clinical symptoms, serum thyroxine and TRAb, thyroid ultrasound and orbital computed tomography. TCR beta CDR3 region amplification was performed from RNA transcripts. Researchers ran a first-round RT-PCR on the TCR CDR3 using the HTBI primer set. Using its own MiXCR run on the multiplex PCR reads, TCRdb lists one record per CDR3 protein. Of 600,000 to 650,000 distinct CDR3 sequences in the sample, around 15% were seen once. This clonotype showed up many times.

The clonotype originates from a woman in her 30s with Graves' hyperthyroidism. The rearrangement uses TRBV6-2 or TRBV6-3 and TRBJ1-5; D unresolved. Input material: blood. DNA of the CDR3: TGTGCCAGCAGTTGGGATATGGGAGGGCATCAGCCCCAGCATTTT. This sequence encodes CASSWDMGGHQPQHF.